The next 9 T cell receptor beta chains were all read from a single sample in a study of OX40 agonist ivuxolimab in advanced cancers. Measured with immunoSEQ multiplex PCR; TCRdb has only the in-frame clones, and not every one. The sample has about 20,000 clones; around nine tenths are singletons. The specimen was CD4+ or CD8+ T cells sorted from blood, collected in a trial of the OX40 agonist ivuxolimab. The receptors here all came from an adult with an advanced solid tumor such as melanoma, head and neck, liver or kidney cancer.

The chain is built from TRBV7-9 and TRBJ2-4; 7 positions agree with TRBD1. Germline V gene sequence: CDR1 SEHNR, CDR2 FQNEAQ (reference sequence). V trimming: 0 bases; J trimming: 2 bases; junction bases outside the gene matches: 4. This CDR3 comprises 16 residues. CDR3 sequence: CASSLAEGATKNIQYF. The DNA for the CDR3 is TGTGCCAGCAGCTTAGCCGAGGGGGCGACCAAAAACATTCAGTACTTC.

The gene calls are TRBV5-6 and TRBJ2-7; perhaps TRBD1 as D (6 bases). Between the trimmed V and J ends, which lost 4 bases and 3 bases, there was a span of 8 bases. This CDR3 is built from 12 residues. Germline V gene sequence: CDR1 SGHDT, CDR2 YYEEEE. Written as DNA, the CDR3 is TGTGCCAGCAGCCAGGGGAACTACGAGCAGTACTTC. This encodes CASSQGNYEQYF.

The V call is TRBV28, the J call TRBJ1-2, with 11 bases aligning to TRBD1. Germline assignment: CDR1 MDHEN and CDR2 SYDVKM. V lost 7 bases, J lost 5 bases, and 12 bases stayed unmatched. The CDR3 length is 16 residues. The chain's CDR3 is CASTPRTGGLTYGYTF. The CDR3 DNA sequence: TGTGCCAGCACCCCCCGGACAGGGGGCTTAACTTATGGCTACACCTTC.

This clone was seen a single time. The rearrangement links TRBV7-9 to TRBJ2-5; perhaps D is TRBD1 or TRBD2 (5 bases each). Trimming cost V 5 bases and J 9 bases, with 13 bases left between them. Germline V gene data show CDR1 as SEHNR and CDR2 as FQNEAQ (reference sequence). This CDR3 contains 12 residues. CDR3 residues: CASSTYGGSQYF. The CDR3 DNA follows: TGTGCCAGCAGCACTTATGGGGGTTCCCAGTACTTC.

The chain has TRBV6-6 and TRBJ1-5; the D is unclear. Deletions cut 11 bases from V and 1 base from J, with 12 bases between. The CDR3 covers 13 residues. Germline assignment: CDR1 MNHNY and CDR2 SVGAGI (reference sequence). The DNA of the CDR3 is TGTGCCTCAGCTTTGGAGAGCAATCAGCCCCAGCATTTT. Its translation: CASALESNQPQHF.

The chain carries TRBV7-9 and TRBJ1-2, with D possibly matching TRBD1 (5 bases). Germline V gene lookup returns CDR1 SEHNR and CDR2 FQNEAQ (reference sequence). CDR3 length: 18 amino acids. The ends were cut back, 0 bases at V and 5 bases at J, with 22 bases in the middle. The CDR3 sequence: CASSLAGGVTAVEYGYTF. In DNA form, the CDR3 reads TGTGCCAGCAGCTTAGCCGGGGGTGTCACCGCTGTAGAGTATGGCTACACCTTC.

The CDR3 DNA reads as TGTGCCAGCTCACCAGGTCCGGGACGCTACGAGCAGTACTTC. Its protein product is CASSPGPGRYEQYF. The chain has TRBV18 and TRBJ2-7; D may be TRBD1 or TRBD2 (5 bases each). CDR1 is KGHSH and CDR2 is LQKENI in the germline V gene. This CDR3 comprises 14 residues. Trimming left V 2 bases short and J 3 bases short, with 11 bases between.

This CDR3 is CASSLVAERGLRVGETQYF. As DNA, the CDR3 is TGTGCCAGCAGCTTAGTGGCAGAGCGGGGACTTAGAGTGGGAGAGACCCAGTACTTC. The chain employs TRBV11-2 and TRBJ2-5; 7 nucleotides align to TRBD2. Losses at the gene ends were 1 base for V and 4 bases for J; bases not matched to a gene: 18. This CDR3 comprises 19 residues. Germline CDR1 and CDR2: SGHAT and FQNNGV.

This sequence joins TRBV29-1 and TRBJ2-7; 8 bases align to TRBD1. The CDR3 consists of 12 residues. Germline V gene lookup returns CDR1 SQVTM and CDR2 ANQGSEA. V lost 7 bases to trimming and J lost 0 bases; unmatched junction nucleotides: 2. CDR3 DNA sequence: TGCAGCGCCGGGACAGGCTCCTACGAGCAGTACTTC. This encodes CSAGTGSYEQYF.